The present T cell receptor (beta chain) was sequenced within a study of T cells in Graves' hyperthyroidism and ophthalmopathy. Looked up from germline, CDR1 is SGHAT and CDR2 is FQNNGV. This CDR3 has 15 residues. There were TCR beta CDR3 regions amplified from RNA transcripts. TCR CDR3 underwent first-round RT-PCR with the HTBI primer set. TCRdb reprocessed the multiplex PCR reads via MiXCR and lists one record per CDR3 protein. In the table there are 450,000 to 700,000 distinct CDR3 sequences, 35% to 55% of which are singletons. On this clonotype itself: The junction differs from germline at one of its ends, possibly a read error.

The receptor was isolated from an adult woman with Graves' disease, either hyperthyroidism or ophthalmopathy (not recorded which). The material sequenced was peripheral blood or thyroid tissue (not recorded which). This chain connects TRBV11-2 to TRBJ1-2; D gene ambiguous. This CDR3 is CVSSLDRDTFYGYTF. For the CDR3, the DNA is TGTGTCAGCAGCTTAGATCGGGATACATTCTATGGCTACACCTTC. Full variable domain (missing parts from reference TRBV11-2 and TRBJ1-2): EAGVAQSPRYKIIEKRQSVAFWCNPISGHATLYWYQQILGQGPKLLIQFQNNGVVDDSQLPKDRFSAERLKGVDSTLKIQPAKLEDSAVYLCVSSLDRDTFYGYTFGSGTRLTVV.